This TCR beta chain was recorded in a study of blood T cell repertoires in COVID-19. Study information: Collection of acute and convalescent COVID-19 samples took place in the United States, Italy and Spain. PBMCs, B-cell-depleted T cells, or T cells provided the cDNA or gDNA that made up the material.

Only in-frame clones appear in the TCRdb table, and some are missing; sequencing was by immunoSEQ multiplex PCR. In the table there are roughly 230,000 clones, over 75% of which are singletons. The germline V gene has CDR1 SQVTM and CDR2 ANQGSEA. This CDR3 comprises 13 residues. The ends were cut back, 6 bases at V and 1 base at J, with 12 bases in the middle. The receptor comes from a human donor in a cohort sampled during active COVID-19. The chain employs TRBV29-1 and TRBJ1-1, with D possibly being TRBD1 (6 bases). Sequences were obtained from peripheral blood. In DNA, the CDR3 is TGCAGCGTAAACAGGGAATCGAACACTGAAGCTTTCTTT. This gives the protein CSVNRESNTEAFF.